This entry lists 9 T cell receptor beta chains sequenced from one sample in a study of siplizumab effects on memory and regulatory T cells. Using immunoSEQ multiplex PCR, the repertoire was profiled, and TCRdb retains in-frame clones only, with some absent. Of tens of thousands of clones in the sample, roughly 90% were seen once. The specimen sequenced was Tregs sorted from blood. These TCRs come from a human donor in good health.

The CDR3 sequence is CASSILAQETQYF. The CDR3 DNA is TGTGCCAGTAGTATATTGGCACAAGAGACCCAGTACTTC. The chain uses TRBV19 and TRBJ2-5; no firm D call. CDR1 and CDR2 from the germline V gene are LNHDA and SQIVND (reference sequence). The CDR3 consists of 13 residues. The V end was cut by 2 bases, the J end by 2 bases, with 6 bases between.

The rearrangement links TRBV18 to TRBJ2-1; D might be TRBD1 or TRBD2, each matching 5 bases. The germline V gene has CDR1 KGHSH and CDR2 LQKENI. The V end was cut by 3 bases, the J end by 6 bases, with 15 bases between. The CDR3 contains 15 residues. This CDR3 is CASSPGDPEGNEQFF. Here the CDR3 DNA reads TGTGCCAGCTCACCCGGGGACCCTGAGGGCAATGAGCAGTTCTTC.

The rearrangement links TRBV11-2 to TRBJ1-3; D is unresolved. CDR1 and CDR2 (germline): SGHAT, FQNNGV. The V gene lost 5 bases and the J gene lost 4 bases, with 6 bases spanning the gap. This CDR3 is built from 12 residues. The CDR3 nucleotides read TGTGCCAGCAGCCCCCCCGGAAACACCATATATTTT. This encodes CASSPPGNTIYF.

In DNA, the CDR3 is TGTGCCAGCAGGACAGGGGGTATGGAAAAACTGTTTTTT. Its protein product is CASRTGGMEKLFF. V and J are TRBV5-5 and TRBJ1-4, with 9 nucleotides matching TRBD1. This CDR3 is built from 13 residues. Germline V gene sequence: CDR1 SGHKS, CDR2 YYEKEE (reference sequence). V dropped 5 bases and J dropped 8; count of bases not matched to a gene: 4.

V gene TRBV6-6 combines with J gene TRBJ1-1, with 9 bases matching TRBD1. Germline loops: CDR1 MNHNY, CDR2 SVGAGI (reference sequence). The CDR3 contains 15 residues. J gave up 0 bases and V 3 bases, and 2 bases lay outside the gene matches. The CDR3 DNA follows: TGTGCCAGCAGTTATACAGGGGGCATGAACACTGAAGCTTTCTTT. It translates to CASSYTGGMNTEAFF.

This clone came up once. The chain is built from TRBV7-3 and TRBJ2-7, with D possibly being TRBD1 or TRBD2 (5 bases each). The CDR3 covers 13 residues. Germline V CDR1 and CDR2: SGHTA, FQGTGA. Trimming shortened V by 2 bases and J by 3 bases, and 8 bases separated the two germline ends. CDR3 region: CASSLGTGYEQYF. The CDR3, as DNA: TGTGCCAGCAGCTTAGGGACGGGCTACGAGCAGTACTTC. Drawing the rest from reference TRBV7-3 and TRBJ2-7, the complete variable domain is GAGVSQTPSNKVTEKGKYVELRCDPISGHTALYWYRQSLGQGPEFLIYFQGTGAADDSGLPNDRFFAVRPEGSVSTLKIQRTERGDSAVYLCASSLGTGYEQYFGPGTRLTVT.

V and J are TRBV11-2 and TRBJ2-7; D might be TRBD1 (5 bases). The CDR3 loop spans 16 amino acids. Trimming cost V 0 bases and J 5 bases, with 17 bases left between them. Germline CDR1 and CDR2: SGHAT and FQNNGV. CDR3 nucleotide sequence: TGTGCCAGCAGCTTAGATCAAGTATCAGGGTTAGACGAGCAGTACTTC. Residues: CASSLDQVSGLDEQYF.

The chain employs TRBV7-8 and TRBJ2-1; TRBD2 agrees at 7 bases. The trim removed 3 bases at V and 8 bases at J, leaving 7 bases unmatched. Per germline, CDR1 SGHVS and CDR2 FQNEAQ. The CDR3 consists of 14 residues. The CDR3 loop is CASSFGLGGDEQFF. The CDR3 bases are TGTGCCAGCAGCTTCGGACTAGGAGGGGATGAGCAGTTCTTC.

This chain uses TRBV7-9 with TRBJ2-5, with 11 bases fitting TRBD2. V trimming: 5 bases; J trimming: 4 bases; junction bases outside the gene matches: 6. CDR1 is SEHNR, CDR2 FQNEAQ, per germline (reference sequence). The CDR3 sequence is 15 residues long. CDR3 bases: TGTGCCAGCAGCCCATCCGGGACTAGCGGAGAGACCCAGTACTTC. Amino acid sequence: CASSPSGTSGETQYF.